The clone carrying this T cell receptor beta chain has ten or more counts. Its antigen remains unidentified. This entry belongs to a study of metastatic and nonmetastatic thyroid tumors. Study as a whole: For malignant and benign thyroid patients, tumor or nodule tissue and blood were the sources whose repertoires were compared.

Study-level results: Benign nodules were reported to have significantly lower TCR beta diversity than malignant thyroid tumors, in blood and tumor.

Source study methods: To classify distant metastasis in papillary thyroid cancer, a model was built from CDR3 differences across clinicopathological groups. Using MiXCR, TCRdb reanalyzed the PCR reads. In this record, the V and J calls reflect TCRdb's handling and not the investigators' own analysis. There are roughly 38,000 clones in the sample; approximately 19% occur only once, and about 17% lies in the top ten. Every patient was untreated before thyroid surgery. The specimen was blood. This clonotype was sampled from a female donor with papillary thyroid cancer or a benign thyroid nodule (not recorded which). Some clones in this sample may be carry-over from other donors' samples.

CDR3 amino acids: CSARDLGQGSGNEQFF. CDR3 bases: TGCAGTGCTAGAGATTTAGGACAGGGGAGTGGCAATGAGCAGTTCTTC. V usage is TRBV20-1 and J usage is TRBJ2-1; 9 nucleotides match TRBD1. The CDR3 is 16 amino acids. The V segment lost 0 bases and the J segment 6 bases; nucleotides outside the gene matches: 9. Germline values: CDR1 DFQATT, CDR2 SNEGSKA (reference sequence).